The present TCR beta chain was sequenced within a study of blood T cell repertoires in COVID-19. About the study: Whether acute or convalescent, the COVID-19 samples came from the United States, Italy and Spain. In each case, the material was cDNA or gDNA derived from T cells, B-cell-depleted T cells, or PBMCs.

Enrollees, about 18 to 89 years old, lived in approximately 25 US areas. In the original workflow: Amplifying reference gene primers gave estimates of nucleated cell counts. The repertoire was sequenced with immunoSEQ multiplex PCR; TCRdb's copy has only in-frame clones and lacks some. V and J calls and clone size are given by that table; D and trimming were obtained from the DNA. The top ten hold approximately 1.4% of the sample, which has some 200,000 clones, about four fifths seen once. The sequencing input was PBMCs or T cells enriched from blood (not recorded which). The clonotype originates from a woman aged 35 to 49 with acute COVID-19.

CDR3 coding DNA: TGTGCCAGCAGTGTCCTCCGAGGACAGGGGGCCAGCAATCAGCCCCAGCATTTT. Amino acids: CASSVLRGQGASNQPQHF. The rearrangement uses TRBV6-2 or TRBV6-3 and TRBJ1-5; TRBD1 matches 11 bases. The germline CDR1 and CDR2 sequences are MNHEY and SVGEGT. The trim removed 5 bases at V and 1 base at J, leaving 10 bases unmatched. The CDR3 covers 18 residues.